This T cell receptor (beta chain) is drawn from a study of vaccination and CD4 T cells after COVID-19. The overall study: Convalescent donors were composed of six males and four females, of whom two were Hispanic. Median time from second vaccine dose to sampling was roughly 72 days (14 to 241).

Points on this clonotype: Its antigen is unknown.

Noted treatment: roughly 11-day PBMC culture with coronavirus spike peptide pools or control peptides (ViraFEST assay). An Oncomine TCR Beta short-read assay was used to sequence the DNA from cultured CD4+ T cells. In TCRdb, the PCR reads were re-called with MiXCR into one record per CDR3 protein. The sample contains over 11,000 distinct CDR3 sequences, 33% of which appear only once. The CDR3 extends over 17 amino acids. Germline V gives CDR1 LNHDA, CDR2 SQIVND (reference sequence). V dropped 5 bases and J dropped 4; count of bases not matched to a gene: 11. Source: CD4+ T cells from blood, cultured in vitro, taken after SARS-CoV-2 vaccination. The sequence was collected from a human donor who had recovered from COVID-19. V and J are TRBV19 and TRBJ2-5, with 12 bases identical to TRBD2. The CDR3 spells CASSPGGGLAGGETQYF. Written as DNA, the CDR3 is TGTGCCAGTAGTCCGGGGGGGGGACTAGCGGGCGGAGAGACCCAGTACTTC.